Each of the 11 T cell receptor beta chains below was sequenced from the same sample in a study of T cell changes during pregnancy in multiple sclerosis. Method: immunoSEQ multiplex PCR; TCRdb's copy keeps in-frame clones and lacks some. This table holds about 53,000 clones, 80% to 95% found once. The source was CD4+ T cells from peripheral blood mononuclear cells, collected in the third trimester of pregnancy. These receptor sequences come from a female donor with multiple sclerosis, enrolled in a pregnancy study.

The CDR3 here is CASMEAAQETQYF. Written as DNA, the CDR3 is TGCGCCAGCATGGAAGCGGCACAAGAGACCCAGTACTTC. V and J are TRBV5-1 and TRBJ2-5, with D possibly matching TRBD2 (5 bases). Trimming shortened V by 6 bases and J by 2 bases, and 11 bases separated the two germline ends. Germline V gives CDR1 SGHRS, CDR2 YFSETQ. The CDR3 covers 13 residues. Looking up the rest from reference TRBV5-1 and TRBJ2-5 gives the full variable domain: KAGVTQTPRYLIKTRGQQVTLSCSPISGHRSVSWYQQTPGQGLQFLFEYFSETQRNKGNFPGRFSGRQFSNSRSEMNVSTLELGDSALYLCASMEAAQETQYFGPGTRLLVL.

This clone occurred once. The chain carries TRBV5-8 and TRBJ1-1, with a weak D call TRBD1 (5 bases). Trimming left V 0 bases short and J 4 bases short, with 10 bases between. Germline lookup yields CDR1 SGHTS and CDR2 YDEGEE. This CDR3 region has 14 residues. CDR3 in DNA: TGTGCCAGCAGCTTGGAGGCCCAGGGCACTGAAGCTTTCTTT. Translated: CASSLEAQGTEAFF.

Written as DNA, the CDR3 is TGCGCCAGCAGCCAAGAGGGGACAGGGTATGGCTACACCTTC. Its translation is CASSQEGTGYGYTF. V is TRBV4-1 and J is TRBJ1-2; TRBD1 agrees at 9 bases. This CDR3 is built from 14 residues. The J segment lost 5 bases and the V segment lost 0 bases, leaving 1 base of the junction unmatched. Looked up from germline, CDR1 is MGHRA and CDR2 is YSYEKL.

The rearrangement joins TRBV6-5 to TRBJ2-2, with D possibly matching TRBD1 (6 bases). The CDR3 loop spans 14 amino acids. V was clipped by 0 bases and J by 6 bases, with 8 bases between them. Germline lookup yields CDR1 MNHEY and CDR2 SVGAGI. Here the CDR3 reads CASSYSAGAGELFF. For the CDR3, the DNA is TGTGCCAGCAGTTACTCTGCAGGGGCCGGGGAGCTGTTTTTT.

J is TRBJ2-3 and V is TRBV2, with D unresolved. Germline assignment: CDR1 SNHLY and CDR2 FYNNEI. V lost 1 base to trimming and J lost 7 bases, with 12 bases between them. The CDR3 sequence is 14 residues long. The CDR3, as DNA: TGTGCCAGCAGTGAAGTCGCGGCTTTGAATACGCAGTATTTT. As protein: CASSEVAALNTQYF.

V and J are TRBV2 and TRBJ1-4, with a weak D call TRBD1 (5 bases). Trimming took off 1 base at V and 8 bases at J, with 14 bases between the two ends. Looked up from germline, CDR1 is SNHLY and CDR2 is FYNNEI. The CDR3 sequence is 15 residues long. CDR3 residues: CASSEVIHRGEKLFF. Here the CDR3 DNA reads TGTGCCAGCAGTGAAGTGATACACCGGGGGGAAAAACTGTTTTTT.

The chain uses TRBV29-1 and TRBJ2-3; tentative D call: TRBD1 (5 bases). The V end was cut by 4 bases, the J end by 3 bases, with 14 bases between. The germline V gene encodes CDR1 SQVTM and CDR2 ANQGSEA. There are 14 residues in the CDR3. The chain's CDR3 is CSVVPGIVTDTQYF. As DNA, the CDR3 is TGCAGCGTTGTTCCAGGGATTGTAACAGATACGCAGTATTTT.

This chain links TRBV7-9 with TRBJ2-2, with 8 positions matching TRBD2. Germline V CDR1 and CDR2: SEHNR, FQNEAQ (reference sequence). CDR3 size: 15 residues. V trimming: 5 bases; J trimming: 6 bases; junction bases outside the gene matches: 8. The CDR3 nucleotides read TGTGCCAGCAGCAAAATTCGGGGGGGGTCCGGGGAGCTGTTTTTT. Its protein is CASSKIRGGSGELFF. The whole variable domain, filled in from reference TRBV7-9 and TRBJ2-2, reads DTGVSQNPRHKITKRGQNVTFRCDPISEHNRLYWYRQTLGQGPEFLTYFQNEAQLEKSRLLSDRFSAERPKGSFSTLEIQRTEQGDSAMYLCASSKIRGGSGELFFGEGSRLTVL.

The chain combines TRBV4-1 with TRBJ1-2; TRBD1 might be the D (5 bases). This CDR3 has 16 residues. Per the germline V gene, CDR1 is MGHRA and CDR2 is YSYEKL. Trimming stripped 0 bases from V and 5 bases from J, with 16 bases between. Here the CDR3 DNA reads TGCGCCAGCAGCCAAGATATCGGGCCAGGGCCGTATGGCTACACCTTC. Amino acids: CASSQDIGPGPYGYTF.

This clone was seen once. The rearrangement links TRBV9 to TRBJ2-3; 10 bases map to TRBD1. Trimming cost V 1 base and J 3 bases; bases outside gene matches: 8. CDR3 size: 17 residues. Germline V gene lookup returns CDR1 SGDLS and CDR2 YYNGEE. The DNA for the CDR3 is TGTGCCAGCAGCGTATCAATAGGGACAGGGGCAACAGATACGCAGTATTTT. It is translated as CASSVSIGTGATDTQYF.

This chain joins TRBV2 and TRBJ2-3, with D possibly being TRBD2 (7 bases). Germline CDR1 is SNHLY and CDR2 is FYNNEI. The CDR3 runs 14 residues. V shed 9 bases and J shed 2 bases, with 15 bases lying between them. CDR3 amino acids: CARSRGPDTDTQYF. In nucleotides, the CDR3 is TGTGCCAGGTCGCGGGGGCCGGACACAGATACGCAGTATTTT.